The 5 T cell receptor beta chains in this list originate from one sample, sequenced in a study of T cell responses to AZD1222 COVID-19 vaccine (dated by TCRdb to the early 2020s). Receptor libraries were prepared by the immunoSEQ multiplex PCR assay. TCRdb limited this immuneACCESS table to in-frame rearrangements with V and J called. A share of clones is missing; checked studies link under half to unresolved V genes, and the rest is unexplained. This sample comprises about 170,000 clones, approximately 90% of them detected only once. The ten largest make up about 1.4% of the sample. The sample's time point label is to be understood as: baseline before first vaccination. The source was peripheral blood, collected on day 0 of AZD1222 vaccination. These receptors were obtained from an adult in good health.

This chain connects TRBV6-1 to TRBJ2-7; 8 bases are a match to TRBD2. This CDR3 is 14 amino acids long. Looked up from germline, CDR1 is MNHNS and CDR2 is SASEGT. Trimming cost V 5 bases and J 7 bases; bases outside gene matches: 10. In DNA, the CDR3 is TGTGCCAGCAGTCTCCAGCGGGAGAGTGAGGAGCAGTACTTC. Translation: CASSLQRESEEQYF.

This clone was seen a single time. J is TRBJ1-6 and V is TRBV7-2; possible D gene TRBD1, 5 bases. CDR1 is SGHTA, CDR2 FQGNSA, per germline. V lost 5 bases and J 7 bases, leaving 12 bases between the germline ends. This CDR3 has 14 amino acids. The CDR3 loop reads CASSPTGDNSPLHF. The CDR3 nucleotides are TGTGCCAGCAGCCCAACAGGAGACAATTCACCCCTCCACTTT.

J is TRBJ2-7 and V is TRBV4-1; unclear D gene. Between the trimmed V and J ends, which lost 1 base and 1 base, there was a span of 8 bases. This CDR3 is built from 14 residues. Germline V CDR1 and CDR2: MGHRA, YSYEKL. CDR3 in DNA: TGCGCCAGCAGCCAAGCACAGCAATCCTACGAGCAGTACTTC. It encodes CASSQAQQSYEQYF.

The chain links TRBV9 to TRBJ1-4, with D tentatively TRBD1 (6 bases). Germline CDR1 and CDR2: SGDLS and YYNGEE. The CDR3 contains 15 residues. V dropped 0 bases and J dropped 7 bases, with 13 bases sitting between them. CDR3 loop: CASSVGTELGEKLFF. CDR3 sequence (DNA): TGTGCCAGCAGCGTAGGGACAGAGCTAGGTGAAAAACTGTTTTTT.

This sequence joins TRBV28 and TRBJ1-5; TRBD1 agrees at 8 bases. The CDR3 totals 18 residues. The V segment lost 5 bases and the J segment 0 bases; nucleotides outside the gene matches: 12. Germline V gives CDR1 MDHEN, CDR2 SYDVKM. This chain's CDR3 is CASSLLPGQGLSNQPQHF. CDR3 bases: TGTGCCAGCAGTCTCCTCCCCGGACAGGGACTTAGCAATCAGCCCCAGCATTTT.